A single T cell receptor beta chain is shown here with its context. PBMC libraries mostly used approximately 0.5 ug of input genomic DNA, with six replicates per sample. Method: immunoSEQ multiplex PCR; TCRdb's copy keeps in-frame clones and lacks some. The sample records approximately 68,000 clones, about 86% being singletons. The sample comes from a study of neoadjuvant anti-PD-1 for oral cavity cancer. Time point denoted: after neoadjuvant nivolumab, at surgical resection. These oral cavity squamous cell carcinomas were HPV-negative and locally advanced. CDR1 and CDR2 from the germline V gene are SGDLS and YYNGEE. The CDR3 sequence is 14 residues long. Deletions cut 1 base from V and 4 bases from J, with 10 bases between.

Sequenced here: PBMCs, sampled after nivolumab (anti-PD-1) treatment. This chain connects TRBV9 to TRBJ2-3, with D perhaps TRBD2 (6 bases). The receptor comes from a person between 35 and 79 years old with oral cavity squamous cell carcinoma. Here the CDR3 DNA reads TGTGCCAGCAGCGTAACACTAGCTCCAGATACGCAGTATTTT. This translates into CASSVTLAPDTQYF.